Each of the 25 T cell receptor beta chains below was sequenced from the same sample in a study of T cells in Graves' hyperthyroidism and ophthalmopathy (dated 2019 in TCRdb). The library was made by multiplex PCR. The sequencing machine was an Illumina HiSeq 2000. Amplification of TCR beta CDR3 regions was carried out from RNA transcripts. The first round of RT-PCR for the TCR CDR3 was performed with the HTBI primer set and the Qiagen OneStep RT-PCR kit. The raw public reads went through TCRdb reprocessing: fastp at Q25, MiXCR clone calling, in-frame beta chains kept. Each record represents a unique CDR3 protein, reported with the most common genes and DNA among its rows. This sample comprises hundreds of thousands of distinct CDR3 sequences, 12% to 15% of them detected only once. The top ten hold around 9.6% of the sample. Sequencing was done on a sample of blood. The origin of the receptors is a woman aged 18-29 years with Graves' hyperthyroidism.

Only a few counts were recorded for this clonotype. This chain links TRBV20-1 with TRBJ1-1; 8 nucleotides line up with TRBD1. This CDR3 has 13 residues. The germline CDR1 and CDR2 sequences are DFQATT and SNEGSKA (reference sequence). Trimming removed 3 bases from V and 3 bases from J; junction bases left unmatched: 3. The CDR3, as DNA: TGCAGTGCTAGGACAGGGGAGGACACTGAAGCTTTCTTT. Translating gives CSARTGEDTEAFF.

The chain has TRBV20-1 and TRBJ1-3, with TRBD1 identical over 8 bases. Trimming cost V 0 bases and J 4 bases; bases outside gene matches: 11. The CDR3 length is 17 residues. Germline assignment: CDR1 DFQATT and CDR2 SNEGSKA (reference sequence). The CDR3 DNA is TGCAGTGCTAGAGAGAGGCCGAACAGGGGGGTAGGAAACACCATATATTTT. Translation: CSARERPNRGVGNTIYF.

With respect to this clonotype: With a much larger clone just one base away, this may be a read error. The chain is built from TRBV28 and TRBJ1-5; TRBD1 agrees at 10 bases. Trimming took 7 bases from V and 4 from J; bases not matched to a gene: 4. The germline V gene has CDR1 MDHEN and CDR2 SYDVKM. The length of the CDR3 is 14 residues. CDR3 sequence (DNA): TGTGCCAGCAAGGGACAGGGGCGAAATCAGCCCCAGCATTTT. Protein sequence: CASKGQGRNQPQHF.

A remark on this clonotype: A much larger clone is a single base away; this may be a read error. CDR3 amino acids: CAGSYSDRATYEQYF. Written as DNA, the CDR3 is TGTGCCGGCAGTTACTCCGACAGGGCGACCTACGAGCAGTACTTC. The chain joins TRBV6-2 or TRBV6-3 to TRBJ2-7; 7 nucleotides agree with TRBD1. The CDR3 sequence is 15 residues long. CDR1 and CDR2 (germline): MNHEY, SVGEGT.

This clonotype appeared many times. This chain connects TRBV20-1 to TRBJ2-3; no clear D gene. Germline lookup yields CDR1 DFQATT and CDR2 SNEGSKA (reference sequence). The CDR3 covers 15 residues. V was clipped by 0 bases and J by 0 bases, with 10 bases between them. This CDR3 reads CSARDNVWSTDTQYF. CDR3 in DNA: TGCAGTGCTAGAGATAATGTCTGGAGCACAGATACGCAGTATTTT.

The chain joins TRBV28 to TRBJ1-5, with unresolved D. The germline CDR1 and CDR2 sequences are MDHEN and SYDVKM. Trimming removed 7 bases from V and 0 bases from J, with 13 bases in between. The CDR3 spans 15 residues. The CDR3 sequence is CASTLRGNSNQPQHF. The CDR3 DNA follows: TGTGCCAGCACCCTGAGAGGGAATAGCAATCAGCCCCAGCATTTT.

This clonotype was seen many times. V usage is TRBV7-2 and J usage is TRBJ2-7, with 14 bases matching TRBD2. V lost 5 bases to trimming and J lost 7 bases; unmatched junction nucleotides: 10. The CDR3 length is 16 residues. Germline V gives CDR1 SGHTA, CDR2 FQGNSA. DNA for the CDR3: TGTGCCAGCAGCCCGGGGACTAGCGGGAGTCACGGGGAGCAGTACTTC. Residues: CASSPGTSGSHGEQYF.

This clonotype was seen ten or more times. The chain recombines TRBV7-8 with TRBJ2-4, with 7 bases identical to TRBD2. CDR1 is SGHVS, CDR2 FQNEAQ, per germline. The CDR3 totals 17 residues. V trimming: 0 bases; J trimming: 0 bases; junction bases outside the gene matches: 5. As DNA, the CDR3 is TGTGCCAGCAGCTTAGCGCTCAGCGGGATAGCCAAAAACATTCAGTACTTC. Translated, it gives CASSLALSGIAKNIQYF.

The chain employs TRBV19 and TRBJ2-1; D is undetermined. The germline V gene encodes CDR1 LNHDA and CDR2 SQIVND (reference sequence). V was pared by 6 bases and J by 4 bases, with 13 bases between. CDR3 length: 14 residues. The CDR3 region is CASRAPQYYNEQFF. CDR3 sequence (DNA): TGTGCCAGTAGGGCACCGCAGTATTACAATGAGCAGTTCTTC. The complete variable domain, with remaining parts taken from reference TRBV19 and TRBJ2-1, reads DGGITQSPKYLFRKEGQNVTLSCEQNLNHDAMYWYRQDPGQGLRLIYYSQIVNDFQKGDIAEGYSVSREKKESFPLTVTSAQKNPTAFYLCASRAPQYYNEQFFGPGTRLTVL.

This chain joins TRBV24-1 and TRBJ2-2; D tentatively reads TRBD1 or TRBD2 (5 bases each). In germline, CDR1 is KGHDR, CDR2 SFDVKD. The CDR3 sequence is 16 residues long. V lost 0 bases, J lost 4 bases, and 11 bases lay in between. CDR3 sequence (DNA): TGTGCCACCAGTGATTTGGTCGGGACCAGCACCGGGGAGCTGTTTTTT. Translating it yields CATSDLVGTSTGELFF.

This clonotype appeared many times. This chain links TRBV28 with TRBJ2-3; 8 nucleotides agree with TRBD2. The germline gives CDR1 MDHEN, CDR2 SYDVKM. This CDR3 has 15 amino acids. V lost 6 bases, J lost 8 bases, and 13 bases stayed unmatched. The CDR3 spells CASSPFTVSGATQYF. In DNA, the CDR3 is TGTGCCAGCAGCCCCTTCACAGTTAGCGGGGCTACGCAGTATTTT. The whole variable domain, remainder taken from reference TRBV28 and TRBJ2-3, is DVKVTQSSRYLVKRTGEKVFLECVQDMDHENMFWYRQDPGLGLRLIYFSYDVKMKEKGDIPEGYSVSREKKERFSLILESASTNQTSMYLCASSPFTVSGATQYFGPGTRLTVL.

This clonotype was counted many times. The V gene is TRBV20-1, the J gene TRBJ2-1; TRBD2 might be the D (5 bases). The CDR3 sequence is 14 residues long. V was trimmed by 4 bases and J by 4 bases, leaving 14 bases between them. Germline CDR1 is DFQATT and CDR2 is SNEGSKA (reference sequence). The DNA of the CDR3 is TGCAGTGCTACACGGGGATATCCATACAATGAGCAGTTCTTC. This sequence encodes CSATRGYPYNEQFF.

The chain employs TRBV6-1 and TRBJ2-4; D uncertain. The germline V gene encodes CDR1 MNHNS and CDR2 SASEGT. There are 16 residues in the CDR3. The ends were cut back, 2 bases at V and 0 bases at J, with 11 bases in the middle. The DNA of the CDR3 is TGTGCCAGCAGTGAATTCGGCAGCCTAGCCAAAAACATTCAGTACTTC. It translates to CASSEFGSLAKNIQYF.

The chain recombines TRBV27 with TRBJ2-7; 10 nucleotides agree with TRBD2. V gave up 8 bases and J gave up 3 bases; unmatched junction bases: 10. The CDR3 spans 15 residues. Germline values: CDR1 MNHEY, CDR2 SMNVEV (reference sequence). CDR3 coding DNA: TGTGCCAGCTATCCATTAGCGGGAGGAAACTACGAGCAGTACTTC. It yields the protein CASYPLAGGNYEQYF.

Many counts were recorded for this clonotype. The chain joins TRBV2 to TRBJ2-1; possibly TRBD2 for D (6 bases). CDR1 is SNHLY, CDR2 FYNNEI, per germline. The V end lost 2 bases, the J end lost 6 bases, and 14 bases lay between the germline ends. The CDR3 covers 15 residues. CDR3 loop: CASSEQEPGGNEQFF. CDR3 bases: TGTGCCAGCAGTGAACAAGAGCCCGGGGGCAATGAGCAGTTCTTC.

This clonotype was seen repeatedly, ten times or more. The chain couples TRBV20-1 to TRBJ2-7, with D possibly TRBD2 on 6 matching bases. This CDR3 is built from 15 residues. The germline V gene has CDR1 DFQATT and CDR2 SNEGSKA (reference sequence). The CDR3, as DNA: TGCAGGTTCACCCGAGCCGGGACTTCCTCCTACGAGCAGTACTTC. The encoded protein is CRFTRAGTSSYEQYF.

The CDR3 protein is CASSHLTGEGDTQYF. The CDR3 bases are TGTGCCAGCAGCCACCTGACAGGGGAGGGAGATACGCAGTATTTT. The chain recombines TRBV3-1 with TRBJ2-3; maybe TRBD1 (8 bases). Per germline, CDR1 LGHDT and CDR2 YNNKEL (reference sequence). V was pared by 3 bases and J by 5 bases, with 15 bases between. The CDR3 is 15 amino acids.

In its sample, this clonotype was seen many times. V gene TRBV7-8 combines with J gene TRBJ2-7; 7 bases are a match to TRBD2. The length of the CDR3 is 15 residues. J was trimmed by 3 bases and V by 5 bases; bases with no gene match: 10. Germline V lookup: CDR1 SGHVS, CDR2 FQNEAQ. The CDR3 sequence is CASSHTGREGYEQYF. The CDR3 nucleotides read TGTGCCAGCAGCCATACCGGCAGGGAGGGCTACGAGCAGTACTTC.

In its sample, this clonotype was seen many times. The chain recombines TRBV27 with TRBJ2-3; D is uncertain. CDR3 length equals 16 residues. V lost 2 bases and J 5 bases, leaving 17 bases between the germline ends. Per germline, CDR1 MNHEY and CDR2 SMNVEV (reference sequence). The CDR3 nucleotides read TGTGCCAGCAGTTTACAAGTCCCATCTTCTCGAGATACGCAGTATTTT. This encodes CASSLQVPSSRDTQYF.

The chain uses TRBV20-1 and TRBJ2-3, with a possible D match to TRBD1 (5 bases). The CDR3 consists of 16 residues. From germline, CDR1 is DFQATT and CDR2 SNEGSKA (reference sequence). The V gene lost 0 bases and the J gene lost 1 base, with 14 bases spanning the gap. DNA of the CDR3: TGCAGTGCTAGAGATCTTGCATCCAGGGGCACAGATACGCAGTATTTT. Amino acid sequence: CSARDLASRGTDTQYF.

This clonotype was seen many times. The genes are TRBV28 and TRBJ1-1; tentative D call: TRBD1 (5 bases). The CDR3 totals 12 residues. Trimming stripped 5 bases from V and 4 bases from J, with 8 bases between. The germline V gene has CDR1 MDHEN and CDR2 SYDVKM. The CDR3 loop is CASSTGPTEAFF. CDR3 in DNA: TGTGCCAGCAGTACAGGACCCACTGAAGCTTTCTTT.

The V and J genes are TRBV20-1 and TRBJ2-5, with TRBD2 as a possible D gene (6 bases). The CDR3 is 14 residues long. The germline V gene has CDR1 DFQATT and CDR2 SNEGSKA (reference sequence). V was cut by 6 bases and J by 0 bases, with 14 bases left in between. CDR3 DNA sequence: TGCAGTGCCCGGGACTTCTGGTACCAAGAGACCCAGTACTTC. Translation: CSARDFWYQETQYF.

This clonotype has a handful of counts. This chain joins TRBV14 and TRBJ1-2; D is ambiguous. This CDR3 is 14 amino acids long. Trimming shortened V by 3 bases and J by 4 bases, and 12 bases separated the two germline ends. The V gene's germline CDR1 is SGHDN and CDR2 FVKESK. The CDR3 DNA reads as TGTGCCAGCAGCCAGCAGTCACTGAGCTATGGCTACACCTTC. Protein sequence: CASSQQSLSYGYTF.

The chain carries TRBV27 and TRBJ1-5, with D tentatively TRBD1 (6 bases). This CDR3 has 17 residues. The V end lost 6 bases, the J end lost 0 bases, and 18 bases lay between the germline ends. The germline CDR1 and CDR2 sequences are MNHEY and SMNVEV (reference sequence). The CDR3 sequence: CASSPFLGGGSNQPQHF. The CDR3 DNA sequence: TGTGCCAGCAGCCCTTTTCTCGGGGGCGGTAGCAATCAGCCCCAGCATTTT.

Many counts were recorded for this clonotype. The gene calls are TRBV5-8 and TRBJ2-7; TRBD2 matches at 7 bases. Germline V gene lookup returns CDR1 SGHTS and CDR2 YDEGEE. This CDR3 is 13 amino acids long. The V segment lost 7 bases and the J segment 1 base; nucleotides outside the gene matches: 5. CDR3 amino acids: CASERGRSYEQYF. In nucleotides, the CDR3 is TGTGCCAGCGAGCGGGGCAGGTCCTACGAGCAGTACTTC.